This TCR beta chain was recovered during a study of cytomegalovirus exposure and HLA in healthy donors. Both 60 Vbeta primers and 13 Jbeta primers went into the PCR. Repertoires were generated with immunoSEQ multiplex PCR, while TCRdb's copy carries only in-frame clones and drops some. The data contain 180,000 or so clones, about 80% of them singletons. Germline CDR1 and CDR2: MNHEY and SMNVEV (reference sequence). V was pared by 7 bases and J by 0 bases, with 8 bases of the junction left unmatched. This CDR3 contains 15 residues. This chain connects TRBV27 to TRBJ1-1; 7 nucleotides line up with TRBD1. The sequence came from a man aged 50 to 60 in good health and CMV-seropositive. Sequencing was carried out using PBMCs. The CDR3 DNA reads TGTGCCAGCACCCGGGACAGCCAGATGAACACTGAAGCTTTCTTT. Translated, it gives CASTRDSQMNTEAFF.